These T cell receptor beta chains were read from a single sample in a study of beta chain features in type 1 diabetes. Here immunoSEQ multiplex PCR was the method, and the copy in TCRdb shows in-frame clones only, minus some. The sample contains over 650,000 clones, 11% to 15% of which appear only once. Sequencing was performed on naive CD4+ T cells from blood. The receptors stem from a man in his late teens or twenties with type 1 diabetes. CDR3s include the opening cysteine and the closing phenylalanine or tryptophan. Fields, in order: V gene, clone size, D gene, J gene, CDR3 DNA, CDR3 protein. The D gene is left open where the match is weak. Some rows mark clone size as missing; the rest say once, few, many or name a class of expanded clone.

TRBV5-1	few	TRBD1	TRBJ2-1	TGCGCCAGCAGCCTGGGACAGGCATCTTACAATGAGCAGTTCTTC	CASSLGQASYNEQFF
TRBV7-2	-	TRBD2	TRBJ2-1	TGTGCCAGCAGCTTAGCTGGCGGGGGAAATTACAATGAGCAGTTCTTC	CASSLAGGGNYNEQFF
TRBV25-1	few	-	TRBJ2-3	TGTGCCAGCAGTGAAACATTGTTTAGCACAGATACGCAGTATTTT	CASSETLFSTDTQYF
TRBV28	-	-	TRBJ1-6	TGTGCCAGCAGTGAGCAAGGGGTATCCCTCCACTTT	CASSEQGVSLHF
TRBV13	-	-	TRBJ1-2	TGTGCCAGCAGTCGGGGGGCGAGTCGGTATGGCTACACCTTC	CASSRGASRYGYTF
TRBV4-1	-	-	TRBJ2-7	TGCGCCAGCAGCCAACTCCTCGGGGGAGGTACCTACGAGCAGTACTTC	CASSQLLGGGTYEQYF
TRBV5-1	few	-	TRBJ2-1	TGCGCCAGCAGCCAGATCCTCCGGGACAACAATGAGCAGTTCTTC	CASSQILRDNNEQFF
TRBV5-1	few	-	TRBJ2-2	TGCGCCAGCAGTCCCGGGAGCACACCGGCCCGGGGGCTGTTTTTT	CASSPGSTPARGLFF
TRBV4-2	-	TRBD1	TRBJ1-4	TGTGCCAGCAGCCAAGTGAGTGGAGGACAGGGAGGAGAAAAACTGTTTTTT	CASSQVSGGQGGEKLFF
TRBV4-3	few	-	TRBJ2-2	TGCGCCAGCAGCCAAGATCAGGGGATCCCTCTCACGTGGGGGGAGCTGTTTTTT	CASSQDQGIPLTWGELFF
TRBV7-9	few	TRBD2	TRBJ2-3	TGTGCCAGCAGCTTAGTCCACGCTAGCGGGGCCGTCACAGATACGCAGTATTTT	CASSLVHASGAVTDTQYF
TRBV27	few	TRBD2	TRBJ2-3	TGTGCCAGCAGTCCCGTGCGGTTAGCGGGGGGATTACGGTTCACAGATACGCAGTATTTT	CASSPVRLAGGLRFTDTQYF
TRBV29-1	few	-	TRBJ1-1	TGCAGCGTCTCTCAGGGTCGGAACACTGAAGCTTTCTTT	CSVSQGRNTEAFF
TRBV5-1	few	-	TRBJ2-7	TGCGCCAGCAGCTTGGTGGGCAGGGCCCCCTACGAGCAGTACTTC	CASSLVGRAPYEQYF
TRBV6-1	-	-	TRBJ1-1	TGTGCCAGCATCGCCTGGCCGACTGAAGCTTTCTTT	CASIAWPTEAFF
TRBV25-1	-	-	TRBJ1-6	TGTGCCAGCAGGTTGGGCGGCGGATCGAGCTCCTATAATTCACCCCTCCACTTT	CASRLGGGSSSYNSPLHF
TRBV18	few	TRBD2	TRBJ2-7	TGTGCCAGCTCACCAGGGACTAGTGACGAGCAGTACTTC	CASSPGTSDEQYF
TRBV4-3	-	TRBD2	TRBJ2-3	TGCGCCAGCAGCCAAGAGGTTACGCTAGCGGGGAACACAGATACGCAGTATTTT	CASSQEVTLAGNTDTQYF
TRBV4-1	-	-	TRBJ1-4	TGCGCCAGCAGCCAAGAGACAGGTACCGAGAAAAATGAAAAACTGTTTTTT	CASSQETGTEKNEKLFF
TRBV9	-	-	TRBJ1-1	TGTGCCAGCAGCGGGCGACCGAACACTGAAGCTTTCTTT	CASSGRPNTEAFF
TRBV4-1	-	-	TRBJ2-7	TGCGCCAGCAGCCAGCGGCAGGGGTGGTCCTACGAGCAGTACTTC	CASSQRQGWSYEQYF
TRBV27	-	-	TRBJ2-3	TGTGCCAGCAAAACGAACTCAGCCCGCCCAGATACGCAGTATTTT	CASKTNSARPDTQYF
TRBV7-2	-	-	TRBJ1-3	TGTGCCAGCAGTTTCCCCGGGACCCGTGGAAACACCATATATTTT	CASSFPGTRGNTIYF
TRBV4-3	-	-	TRBJ2-6	TGCGCCAGCAGCCAAGATTATGTTGCTGGGGCCAACGTCCTGACTTTC	CASSQDYVAGANVLTF
TRBV28	-	TRBD1	TRBJ2-7	TGTGCCAGCAGTCCGGGACAGGCGGTGGGGACCTACGAGCAGTACTTC	CASSPGQAVGTYEQYF
TRBV4-1	-	-	TRBJ1-2	TGCGCCAGCAGCCAAGCGGTTTGGCGGGGTAACTATGGCTACACCTTC	CASSQAVWRGNYGYTF
TRBV9	-	-	TRBJ2-1	TGTGCCAGCAGCGTGGGGAGCTCCTACAATGAGCAGTTCTTC	CASSVGSSYNEQFF
TRBV4-1	few	-	TRBJ1-1	TGCGCCAGCAGCCCCAGGGAGTGGGTCACTGAAGCTTTCTTT	CASSPREWVTEAFF
TRBV7-9	-	-	TRBJ1-4	TGTGCCAGCAGCTCAGGGATTAATAATGAAAAACTGTTTTTT	CASSSGINNEKLFF
TRBV27	-	-	TRBJ1-1	TGTGCCAGCAGTTTACTACCTGGCCTAGTAGAGGGGACTGAAGCTTTCTTT	CASSLLPGLVEGTEAFF
TRBV28	-	TRBD1	TRBJ1-2	TGTGCCAGCAGTGGCTCCCCGGGACAGGGGGCCCTTTCTAACTATGGCTACACCTTC	CASSGSPGQGALSNYGYTF
TRBV5-4	few	-	TRBJ2-1	TGTGCCAGCAGCGAACCGACAGGCAATGAGCAGTTCTTC	CASSEPTGNEQFF
TRBV19	-	TRBD2	TRBJ2-3	TGTGCCAGTAGTAAGACTAGCGGGGGGAGATTGGCCACAGATACGCAGTATTTT	CASSKTSGGRLATDTQYF
TRBV7-6	-	-	TRBJ2-5	TGTGCCAGCAGCCCGAGGGGGTGGGGGCAAGAGACCCAGTACTTC	CASSPRGWGQETQYF
TRBV29-1	few	-	TRBJ1-2	TGCAGCGCTACGAGGGATCGTAGCTATGGCTACACCTTC	CSATRDRSYGYTF
TRBV29-1	-	TRBD1	TRBJ2-5	TGCAGCGTCTTCTTCCCGGGACAGGGAGGACAGACCCAGTACTTC	CSVFFPGQGGQTQYF
TRBV5-1	-	-	TRBJ2-5	TGCGCCAGCAGCGCTTTAGAGCAAGAGACCCAGTACTTC	CASSALEQETQYF
TRBV28	few	TRBD1	TRBJ2-7	TGTGCCAGCAGTTATGGGACAGGACCTGGGACCTACGAGCAGTACTTC	CASSYGTGPGTYEQYF
TRBV6-1	-	-	TRBJ2-2	TGTGCCAGCAGTGAAAAAGTCCCGACCGGGGAGCTGTTTTTT	CASSEKVPTGELFF
TRBV5-1	few	-	TRBJ2-3	TGCGCCAGCAGCCCGGATGAAGGGGCGCAGTATTTT	CASSPDEGAQYF
TRBV9	few	TRBD2	TRBJ2-5	TGTGCCAGCAGCGGCGGGACTAGCCTAGAGACCCAGTACTTC	CASSGGTSLETQYF
TRBV7-2	few	-	TRBJ1-5	TGTGCCAGCAGCTTAGAAGCTGGGCAGCCCCAGCATTTT	CASSLEAGQPQHF
TRBV5-4	few	TRBD2	TRBJ2-1	TGTGCCAGCAGCCTCCCCTCGGGAGGGAGCTCCTACAATGAGCAGTTCTTC	CASSLPSGGSSYNEQFF
TRBV7-2	few	-	TRBJ2-4	TGTGCCAGCAGCTTAGCGCCGGCGGGCAGGGGTAAAAACATTCAGTACTTC	CASSLAPAGRGKNIQYF
TRBV7-2	-	-	TRBJ2-5	TGTGCCAGCAGCATTAACAGGGAAGAGACCCAGTACTTC	CASSINREETQYF
TRBV5-4	few	TRBD1	TRBJ1-1	TGTGCCAGCAGCGAGGGGACAGGGACGGTGGGTACTGAAGCTTTCTTT	CASSEGTGTVGTEAFF
TRBV18	few	-	TRBJ2-7	TGTGCCAGCTCTAATGCCAAACTTGGCGAGCAGTACTTC	CASSNAKLGEQYF
TRBV27	-	-	TRBJ1-3	TGTGCCAGCAGTCCCATATGGGGGGCTGGAAACACCATATATTTT	CASSPIWGAGNTIYF
TRBV2	-	-	TRBJ2-2	TGTGCCAGCTCGACTAGGCTAGCGAGTTCCGGGGAGCTGTTTTTT	CASSTRLASSGELFF